The 15 T cell receptor beta chains below all came from one sample that was sequenced in a study of blood T cell repertoires in COVID-19. Using immunoSEQ multiplex PCR, the repertoire was profiled, and TCRdb retains in-frame clones only, with some absent. This table holds roughly 300,000 clones, about 86% found once. Sequencing was performed on peripheral blood. Receptors were obtained from a woman aged 25 to 39 with COVID-19, enrolled during active disease.

The chain has TRBV24-1 and TRBJ2-3; D is possibly TRBD1 (6 bases). CDR3 length: 13 amino acids. Trimming stripped 10 bases from V and 2 bases from J, with 12 bases between. Germline-derived CDR1 and CDR2 are KGHDR and SFDVKD. The CDR3 DNA follows: TGTGCCACTACAGGGTGGTCCACAGATACGCAGTATTTT. Translated: CATTGWSTDTQYF.

Details on this clone: Other DNA sequences in the sample encode the same CDR3. The chain uses TRBV18 and TRBJ2-7; 7 bases align to TRBD1. Unmatched junction bases numbered 1, after V lost 0 bases and J lost 2 bases. CDR3 length: 14 residues. Germline V gene lookup returns CDR1 KGHSH and CDR2 LQKENI. CDR3 sequence (DNA): TGTGCCAGCTCACCACCGGGACAGACCTACGAGCAGTACTTC. Translating it yields CASSPPGQTYEQYF.

The chain is built from TRBV3-1 (or the pseudogene TRBV3-2) and TRBJ1-4, with a tentative D call TRBD1 (5 bases). V was trimmed by 9 bases and J by 5 bases, leaving 16 bases between them. In germline, CDR1 is LGHDT, CDR2 YNNKEL (reference sequence). CDR3 length equals 14 residues. The CDR3 spells CASRKLGVNEKLFF. CDR3 in DNA: TGTGCCAGTAGGAAATTAGGGGTAAATGAAAAACTGTTTTTT.

This chain joins TRBV4-1 and TRBJ1-2, with TRBD1 matching over 7 bases. Germline V gives CDR1 MGHRA, CDR2 YSYEKL. This CDR3 has 14 residues. V was clipped by 0 bases and J by 4 bases; unmatched bases: 2. The CDR3 coding sequence is TGCGCCAGCAGCCAAGATGGGGACAGCTATGGCTACACCTTC. It encodes CASSQDGDSYGYTF.

The chain uses TRBV27 and TRBJ1-2, with 8 bases identical to TRBD1. V lost 6 bases to trimming and J lost 4 bases; unmatched junction nucleotides: 7. Germline V gene lookup returns CDR1 MNHEY and CDR2 SMNVEV (reference sequence). The CDR3 is 14 amino acids. The CDR3 loop is CASSPGQVAYGYTF. Written as DNA, the CDR3 is TGTGCCAGCAGCCCGGGACAGGTTGCCTATGGCTACACCTTC.

This chain joins TRBV2 and TRBJ2-2, with 7 nucleotides matching TRBD1. J lost 2 bases, V lost 7 bases, and 19 bases had no gene match. The CDR3 is 19 residues long. Germline CDR1 and CDR2: SNHLY and FYNNEI. The CDR3 DNA sequence: TGTGCCAGCAACTTTGGGCCAATATACAGGGGAAGAAACACCGGGGAGCTGTTTTTT. This translates into CASNFGPIYRGRNTGELFF.

The chain links TRBV19 to TRBJ2-7; a weak D match, TRBD1 (6 bases). Germline CDR1 reads LNHDA; CDR2 reads SQIVND (reference sequence). The CDR3 has 12 residues. Trimming stripped 8 bases from V and 6 bases from J, with 14 bases between. CDR3 sequence reads: CASSGTFGEQYF. The DNA for the CDR3 is TGTGCCAGTTCCGGGACATTCGGCGAGCAGTACTTC.

The V gene is TRBV11-2, the J gene TRBJ2-3; TRBD2 agrees at 9 bases. This CDR3 contains 20 residues. V gave up 0 bases and J gave up 0 bases; unmatched junction bases: 13. Germline CDR1 is SGHAT and CDR2 is FQNNGV. The CDR3 here is CASSLDRVPLAGGSTDTQYF. CDR3 DNA: TGTGCCAGCAGCTTAGATAGGGTACCACTGGCGGGGGGGAGCACAGATACGCAGTATTTT.

The rearrangement links TRBV7-2 to TRBJ1-2; 9 nucleotides match TRBD1. Per the germline V gene, CDR1 is SGHTA and CDR2 is FQGNSA. V lost 6 bases, J lost 6 bases, and 8 bases stayed unmatched. The CDR3 sequence is 14 residues long. CDR3 loop: CASSYRDRVNGYTF. Here the CDR3 DNA reads TGTGCCAGCAGTTACCGGGACAGGGTGAATGGCTACACCTTC.

The rearrangement uses TRBV5-5 and TRBJ1-5; D is possibly TRBD1 (5 bases). Germline V lookup: CDR1 SGHKS, CDR2 YYEKEE (reference sequence). The germline V and J ends were trimmed by 2 bases and 4 bases, with 19 bases remaining between them. This CDR3 contains 17 residues. The CDR3 DNA reads as TGTGCCAGCAGCTTAGGGGAATGGGGCCGAACGAATCAGCCCCAGCATTTT. Translated, it gives CASSLGEWGRTNQPQHF.

The chain links TRBV18 to TRBJ2-3; D uncertain. V was pared by 3 bases and J by 2 bases, with 6 bases between. CDR3 length equals 13 residues. CDR1 is KGHSH and CDR2 is LQKENI in the germline V gene. DNA for the CDR3: TGTGCCAGCTCACCTTCCCTCACAGATACGCAGTATTTT. Translation: CASSPSLTDTQYF.

The gene calls are TRBV5-1 and TRBJ2-5; 15 positions match TRBD2. The junction had 10 bases not matched to a gene; V was cut back by 4 bases and J by 12 bases. This CDR3 contains 15 residues. Germline-derived CDR1 and CDR2 are SGHRS and YFSETQ. The CDR3 loop is CASSPRTSGGGTKYF. The CDR3 coding sequence is TGCGCCAGCAGCCCCCGGACTAGCGGGGGGGGTACCAAGTACTTC.

Comment on this clone: The sample holds other DNA sequences that translate to the same CDR3. The CDR3 DNA follows: TGTGCCAGCAGTTATGGGGACAGGGGCGATTCACCCCTCCACTTT. Translating gives CASSYGDRGDSPLHF. The chain recombines TRBV6-5 with TRBJ1-6; 10 bases line up with TRBD1. CDR1 and CDR2 (germline): MNHEY, SVGAGI. V shed 3 bases, J shed 8 bases, and the junction held 4 bases outside the gene matches. This CDR3 has 15 residues.

Ten or more counts support this clone. The genes are TRBV11-2 and TRBJ2-7; 8 positions match TRBD1. The CDR3 has 15 amino acids. Germline V gene lookup returns CDR1 SGHAT and CDR2 FQNNGV. V gave up 4 bases and J gave up 2 bases; unmatched junction bases: 7. Here the CDR3 reads CASSSLVRGPYEQYF. The CDR3 bases are TGTGCCAGCAGCTCCCTAGTCAGGGGGCCCTACGAGCAGTACTTC.

The chain employs TRBV28 and TRBJ1-3, with a possible D match to TRBD1 (6 bases). V gave up 3 bases and J gave up 0 bases, with 12 bases separating them. This CDR3 is 16 amino acids long. CDR1 is MDHEN and CDR2 is SYDVKM in the germline V gene. CDR3 DNA: TGTGCCAGCAGTTTGACAGGATTAAGCTCTGGAAACACCATATATTTT. Translating it yields CASSLTGLSSGNTIYF. The entire variable domain, with the rest obtained from reference TRBV28 and TRBJ1-3, is as follows: DVKVTQSSRYLVKRTGEKVFLECVQDMDHENMFWYRQDPGLGLRLIYFSYDVKMKEKGDIPEGYSVSREKKERFSLILESASTNQTSMYLCASSLTGLSSGNTIYFGEGSWLTVV.